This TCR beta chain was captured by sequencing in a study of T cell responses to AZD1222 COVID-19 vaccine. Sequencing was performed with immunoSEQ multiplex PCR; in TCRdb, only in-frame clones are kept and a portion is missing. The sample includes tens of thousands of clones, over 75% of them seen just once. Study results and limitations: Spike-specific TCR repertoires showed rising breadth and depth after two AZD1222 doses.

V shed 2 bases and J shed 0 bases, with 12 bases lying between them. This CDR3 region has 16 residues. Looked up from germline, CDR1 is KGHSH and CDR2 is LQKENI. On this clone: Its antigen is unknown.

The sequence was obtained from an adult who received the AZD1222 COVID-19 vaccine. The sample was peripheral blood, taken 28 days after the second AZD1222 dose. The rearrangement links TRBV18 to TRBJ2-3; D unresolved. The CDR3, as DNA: TGTGCCAGCTCACCAGATCTGCAGAGGAGCACAGATACGCAGTATTTT. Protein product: CASSPDLQRSTDTQYF.